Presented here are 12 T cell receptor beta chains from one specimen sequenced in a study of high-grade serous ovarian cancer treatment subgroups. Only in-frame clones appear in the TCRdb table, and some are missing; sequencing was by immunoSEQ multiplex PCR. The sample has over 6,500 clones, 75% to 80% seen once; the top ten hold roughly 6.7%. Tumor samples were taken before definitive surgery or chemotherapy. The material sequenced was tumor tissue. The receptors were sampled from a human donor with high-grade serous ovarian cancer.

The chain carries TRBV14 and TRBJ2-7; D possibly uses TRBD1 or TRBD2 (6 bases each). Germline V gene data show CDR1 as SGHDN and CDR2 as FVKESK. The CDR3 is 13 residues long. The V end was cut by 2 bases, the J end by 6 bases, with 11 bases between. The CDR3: CASSQRGVGEQYF. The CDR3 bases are TGTGCCAGCAGCCAAAGGGGGGTCGGCGAGCAGTACTTC.

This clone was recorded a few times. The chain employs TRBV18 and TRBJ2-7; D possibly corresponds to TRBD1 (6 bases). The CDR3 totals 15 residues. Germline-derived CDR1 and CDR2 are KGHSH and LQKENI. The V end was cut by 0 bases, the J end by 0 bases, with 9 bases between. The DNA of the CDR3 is TGTGCCAGCTCACCACCACAGGGAAGCTCCTACGAGCAGTACTTC. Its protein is CASSPPQGSSYEQYF.

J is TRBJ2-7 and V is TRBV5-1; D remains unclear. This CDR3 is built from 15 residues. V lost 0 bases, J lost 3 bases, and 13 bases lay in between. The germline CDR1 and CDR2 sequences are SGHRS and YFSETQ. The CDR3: CASSLDGSSHYEQYF. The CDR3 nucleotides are TGCGCCAGCAGCTTGGATGGCAGCTCGCACTACGAGCAGTACTTC. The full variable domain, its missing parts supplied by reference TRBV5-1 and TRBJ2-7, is KAGVTQTPRYLIKTRGQQVTLSCSPISGHRSVSWYQQTPGQGLQFLFEYFSETQRNKGNFPGRFSGRQFSNSRSEMNVSTLELGDSALYLCASSLDGSSHYEQYFGPGTRLTVT.

The CDR3 protein is CASSLGGDRAYEQYF. The DNA of the CDR3 is TGTGCCAGCAGCTTGGGGGGGGACAGGGCCTACGAGCAGTACTTC. J is TRBJ2-7 and V is TRBV5-5; 9 bases line up with TRBD1. Trimming cost V 0 bases and J 2 bases; bases outside gene matches: 3. CDR1 SGHKS and CDR2 YYEKEE come from the germline V gene (reference sequence). The CDR3 loop spans 15 amino acids.

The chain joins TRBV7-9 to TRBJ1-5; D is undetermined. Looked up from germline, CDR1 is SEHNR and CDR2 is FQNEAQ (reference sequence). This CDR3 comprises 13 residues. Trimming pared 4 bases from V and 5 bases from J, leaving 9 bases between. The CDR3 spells CASSSNRDQPQHF. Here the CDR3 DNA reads TGTGCCAGCAGCTCAAACAGAGATCAGCCCCAGCATTTT.

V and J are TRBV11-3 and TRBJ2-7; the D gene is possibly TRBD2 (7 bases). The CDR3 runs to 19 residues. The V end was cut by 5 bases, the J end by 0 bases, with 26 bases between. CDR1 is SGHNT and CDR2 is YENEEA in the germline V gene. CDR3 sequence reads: CASSPKPLRRGRSSYEQYF. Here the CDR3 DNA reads TGTGCCAGCAGCCCTAAACCCCTTAGGCGGGGGCGAAGCTCCTACGAGCAGTACTTC.

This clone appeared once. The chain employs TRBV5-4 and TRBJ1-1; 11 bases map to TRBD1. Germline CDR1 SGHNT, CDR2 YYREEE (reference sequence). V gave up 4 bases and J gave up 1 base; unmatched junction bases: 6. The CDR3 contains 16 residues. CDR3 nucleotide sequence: TGTGCCAGCAGCCTAGGACAGGGGGCATCGAACACTGAAGCTTTCTTT. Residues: CASSLGQGASNTEAFF.

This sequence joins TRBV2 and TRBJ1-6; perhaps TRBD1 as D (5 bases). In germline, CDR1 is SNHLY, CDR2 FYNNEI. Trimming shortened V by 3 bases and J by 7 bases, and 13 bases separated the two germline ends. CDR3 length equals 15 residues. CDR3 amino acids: CASSEVRGGNSPLHF. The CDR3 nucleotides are TGTGCCAGCAGTGAGGTGAGGGGTGGGAATTCACCCCTCCACTTT.

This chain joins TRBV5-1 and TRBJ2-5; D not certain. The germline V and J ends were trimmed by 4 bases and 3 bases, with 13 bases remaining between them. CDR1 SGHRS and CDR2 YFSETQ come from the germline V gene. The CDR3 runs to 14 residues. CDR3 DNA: TGCGCCAGCAGCGTGGGAATGTCCAAAGAGACCCAGTACTTC. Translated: CASSVGMSKETQYF.

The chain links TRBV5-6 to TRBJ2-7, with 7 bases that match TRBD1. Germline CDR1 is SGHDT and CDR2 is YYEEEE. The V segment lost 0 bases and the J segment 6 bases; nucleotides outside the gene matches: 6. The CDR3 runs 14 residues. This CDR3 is CASSLGTGPAEQYF. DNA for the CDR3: TGTGCCAGCAGCTTGGGGACAGGTCCTGCCGAGCAGTACTTC.

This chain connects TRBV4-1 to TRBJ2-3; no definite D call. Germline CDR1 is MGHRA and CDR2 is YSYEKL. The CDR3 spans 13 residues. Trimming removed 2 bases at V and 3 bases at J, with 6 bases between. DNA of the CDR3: TGCGCCAGCAGCCAACGGGTGACAGATACGCAGTATTTT. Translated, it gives CASSQRVTDTQYF.

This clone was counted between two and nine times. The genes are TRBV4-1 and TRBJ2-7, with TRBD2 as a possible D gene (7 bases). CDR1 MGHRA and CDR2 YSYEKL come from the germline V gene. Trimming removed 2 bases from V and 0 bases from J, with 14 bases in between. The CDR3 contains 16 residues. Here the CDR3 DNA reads TGCGCCAGCAGCCAAATCGGAAGGGGGGGCTCCTACGAGCAGTACTTC. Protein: CASSQIGRGGSYEQYF.